The 23 T cell receptor beta chains in this list originate from one sample, sequenced in a study of cytomegalovirus exposure and HLA in healthy donors. Both 60 Vbeta primers and 13 Jbeta primers went into the PCR. TCRdb keeps only in-frame clones here, not all; method: immunoSEQ multiplex PCR. The data contain under 250,000 clones, approximately 85% of them singletons. The sequencing input was PBMCs. Every receptor here comes from a middle-aged woman in good health and CMV-seronegative.

This chain joins TRBV7-9 and TRBJ2-1; the match to TRBD2 covers 13 bases. Germline loops: CDR1 SEHNR, CDR2 FQNEAQ (reference sequence). The CDR3 has 16 amino acids. J was trimmed by 6 bases and V by 4 bases; bases with no gene match: 6. The CDR3, as DNA: TGTGCCAGCAGCTCGAGGACTAGCGGGAGTATCAATGAGCAGTTCTTC. Its translation: CASSSRTSGSINEQFF.

The V gene is TRBV9, the J gene TRBJ2-1; 12 bases map to TRBD2. CDR3 length: 16 amino acids. Germline-derived CDR1 and CDR2 are SGDLS and YYNGEE. V dropped 4 bases and J dropped 7; count of bases not matched to a gene: 9. The DNA for the CDR3 is TGTGCCAGCAGCCCTATCGGACTAGCGGGAACGAATGAGCAGTTCTTC. The encoded protein is CASSPIGLAGTNEQFF.

This chain links TRBV6-1 with TRBJ2-5; 11 bases are shared with TRBD2. The V gene's germline CDR1 is MNHNS and CDR2 SASEGT. The V gene end was trimmed by 6 bases and the J gene end by 3 bases; junction bases not matched to a gene: 6. The CDR3 totals 15 residues. This chain's CDR3 is CASRRGTSGKETQYF. In DNA, the CDR3 is TGTGCCAGCAGGCGCGGGACTAGCGGAAAAGAGACCCAGTACTTC.

This clone has only one observation. The V gene is TRBV30, the J gene TRBJ2-7, with D maybe TRBD1 (6 bases). The CDR3 covers 14 residues. Germline V lookup: CDR1 GTSNPN, CDR2 SVGIG (reference sequence). V lost 5 bases, J lost 5 bases, and 19 bases lay in between. The CDR3 loop reads CAWVSGGLSDEQYF. The DNA of the CDR3 is TGTGCCTGGGTCTCTGGGGGCCTTAGTGACGAGCAGTACTTC.

This chain uses TRBV4-2 with TRBJ2-2, with D maybe TRBD1 (5 bases). CDR1 and CDR2 from the germline V gene are LGHNA and YNFKEQ. The CDR3 totals 15 residues. The V gene lost 0 bases and the J gene lost 3 bases, with 8 bases spanning the gap. CDR3: CASSQEGLDTGELFF. The CDR3 region has the DNA TGTGCCAGCAGCCAAGAGGGGCTCGACACCGGGGAGCTGTTTTTT.

V is TRBV6-4 and J is TRBJ2-1, with 11 bases matching TRBD2. CDR1 and CDR2 (germline): MRHNA, SNTAGT. J gave up 8 bases and V 4 bases, and 7 bases lay outside the gene matches. This CDR3 region has 15 residues. The CDR3 sequence: CASSVTSGSGDEQFF. CDR3 DNA: TGTGCCAGCAGTGTAACTAGCGGGAGCGGCGATGAGCAGTTCTTC.

The CDR3 is CASSLGGQESNEQFF. CDR3 in DNA: TGCGCCAGCAGCCTCGGAGGACAGGAGTCCAATGAGCAGTTCTTC. The genes are TRBV4-1 and TRBJ2-1; 7 bases line up with TRBD1. Looked up from germline, CDR1 is MGHRA and CDR2 is YSYEKL. The CDR3 totals 15 residues. J was trimmed by 6 bases and V by 4 bases; bases with no gene match: 9.

The chain has TRBV28 and TRBJ2-3; TRBD2 aligns across 12 bases. V lost 5 bases and J lost 1; bases outside the gene matches: 13. CDR3 size: 19 residues. Germline V gives CDR1 MDHEN, CDR2 SYDVKM. CDR3 bases: TGTGCCAGCAGTCCCGTGACTAGCGGGAGATTTCTGGGCACAGATACGCAGTATTTT. It translates to CASSPVTSGRFLGTDTQYF.

This clone was observed a single time. V gene TRBV19 combines with J gene TRBJ2-7; 8 bases line up with TRBD2. CDR3 size: 14 residues. Germline CDR1 LNHDA, CDR2 SQIVND (reference sequence). J gave up 4 bases and V 2 bases, and 4 bases lay outside the gene matches. The CDR3 region has the DNA TGTGCCAGTAGTATATCCGGGAGGGGTTACGAGCAGTACTTC. Translation gives CASSISGRGYEQYF.

V is TRBV11-3 and J is TRBJ2-5; 12 bases line up with TRBD1. V dropped 4 bases and J dropped 2; count of bases not matched to a gene: 2. This CDR3 is 15 amino acids long. Germline V gene lookup returns CDR1 SGHNT and CDR2 YENEEA. As DNA, the CDR3 is TGTGCCAGCAGCTGGGGACAGGGGGCTCAAGAGACCCAGTACTTC. Protein product: CASSWGQGAQETQYF.

The chain employs TRBV5-4 and TRBJ2-6, with D possibly TRBD1 on 7 matching bases. V lost 7 bases, J lost 0 bases, and 14 bases lay in between. This CDR3 comprises 16 residues. The germline gives CDR1 SGHNT, CDR2 YYREEE (reference sequence). CDR3 amino acids: CASGQGDFSGANVLTF. CDR3 in DNA: TGTGCCAGCGGGCAGGGGGACTTCTCTGGGGCCAACGTCCTGACTTTC.

This clone appeared a single time. This chain joins TRBV19 and TRBJ1-3; D remains unclear. This CDR3 spans 13 amino acids. Trimming pared 8 bases from V and 6 bases from J, leaving 14 bases between. The V gene's germline CDR1 is LNHDA and CDR2 SQIVND (reference sequence). CDR3 DNA: TGTGCCAGTGGAGGACGCCGAGTAAACACCATATATTTT. This codes for CASGGRRVNTIYF.

V gene TRBV28 combines with J gene TRBJ1-5; tentatively, D is TRBD1 (6 bases). CDR1 and CDR2 (germline): MDHEN, SYDVKM. CDR3 length equals 15 residues. V dropped 2 bases and J dropped 5 bases, with 13 bases sitting between them. CDR3 amino acids: CASSLITGSYQPQHF. CDR3 nucleotides: TGTGCCAGCAGTTTAATCACAGGGTCCTATCAGCCCCAGCATTTT.

The chain is built from TRBV13 and TRBJ2-7, with 7 nucleotides matching TRBD1. The CDR3 loop spans 14 amino acids. The V gene end was trimmed by 4 bases and the J gene end by 5 bases; junction bases not matched to a gene: 8. CDR1 is PRHDT and CDR2 is FYEKMQ in the germline V gene (reference sequence). The CDR3 nucleotides read TGTGCCAGCAGCTCCGGCGACAGGGTGGACGAGCAGTACTTC. Translating gives CASSSGDRVDEQYF.

The CDR3 sequence is CASSLARGPPGANVLTF. The DNA for the CDR3 is TGTGCCAGCAGTTTAGCCCGAGGTCCTCCTGGGGCCAACGTCCTGACTTTC. The chain recombines TRBV28 with TRBJ2-6; D gene unclear. Trimming took 2 bases from V and 2 from J, leaving 13 bases between them. The CDR3 spans 17 residues. Looked up from germline, CDR1 is MDHEN and CDR2 is SYDVKM.

The chain is built from TRBV5-1 and TRBJ1-2; D is unclear. The CDR3 totals 13 residues. V gave up 3 bases and J gave up 8 bases, with 14 bases separating them. Germline loops: CDR1 SGHRS, CDR2 YFSETQ. CDR3 nucleotide sequence: TGCGCCAGCAGCTCGACGGTGGAGGCAGGCTACACCTTC. The encoded protein is CASSSTVEAGYTF.

This clone was seen only a few times. V gene TRBV4-2 combines with J gene TRBJ1-4; D gene uncertain. This CDR3 has 15 residues. Deletions cut 1 base from V and 7 bases from J, with 13 bases between. Germline V gene data show CDR1 as LGHNA and CDR2 as YNFKEQ. The CDR3 is CASSQARRSFEKLFF. CDR3 coding DNA: TGTGCCAGCAGCCAAGCACGTAGATCATTTGAAAAACTGTTTTTT.

In its sample, this clone was seen a few times. The chain recombines TRBV7-3 with TRBJ1-1; 8 nucleotides line up with TRBD1. The V gene end was trimmed by 1 base and the J gene end by 4 bases; junction bases not matched to a gene: 8. CDR3 length: 16 amino acids. Looked up from germline, CDR1 is SGHTA and CDR2 is FQGTGA. CDR3 sequence reads: CASSLRGTGAPTEAFF. For the CDR3, the DNA is TGTGCCAGCAGCTTAAGGGGGACAGGCGCTCCCACTGAAGCTTTCTTT.

This chain connects TRBV6-6 to TRBJ2-5, with D maybe TRBD2 (6 bases). The germline V and J ends were trimmed by 4 bases and 5 bases, with 14 bases remaining between them. This CDR3 is 14 amino acids long. Germline V gene data show CDR1 as MNHNY and CDR2 as SVGAGI (reference sequence). The DNA of the CDR3 is TGTGCCAGCAGTTCTTCCGGGAGCGGGGAGACCCAGTACTTC. Its translation is CASSSSGSGETQYF.

J is TRBJ2-7 and V is TRBV10-1; 10 positions match TRBD2. This CDR3 contains 15 residues. With 2 bases clipped from V and 2 bases from J, the junction kept 3 bases outside the gene matches. The germline gives CDR1 WNHNN, CDR2 SYGVQD (reference sequence). For the CDR3, the DNA is TGCGCCAGCAGTGAGACTAGCGGGAAAACCTACGAGCAGTACTTC. This codes for CASSETSGKTYEQYF.

The V call is TRBV9, the J call TRBJ1-6, with D unresolved. The CDR3 consists of 16 residues. From germline, CDR1 is SGDLS and CDR2 YYNGEE. Trimming left V 0 bases short and J 4 bases short, with 11 bases between. CDR3 region: CASSVGLSGYNSPLHF. CDR3 bases: TGTGCCAGCAGCGTAGGATTGAGCGGTTATAATTCACCCCTCCACTTT.

The J gene is TRBJ2-2, the V gene TRBV6-1; TRBD1 might be the D (5 bases). The CDR3 extends over 17 amino acids. Germline lookup yields CDR1 MNHNS and CDR2 SASEGT. V shed 1 base and J shed 3 bases, with 15 bases lying between them. The CDR3, as DNA: TGTGCCAGCAGTGAAGTTGGACATAACGCGTACACCGGGGAGCTGTTTTTT. Residues: CASSEVGHNAYTGELFF.

The V call is TRBV2, the J call TRBJ2-5; weak D call: TRBD2 (7 bases). V was clipped by 9 bases and J by 5 bases, with 13 bases between them. There are 12 residues in the CDR3. The germline V gene encodes CDR1 SNHLY and CDR2 FYNNEI. This chain's CDR3 is CARQKGGETQYF. The CDR3 nucleotides are TGTGCCAGACAGAAGGGGGGGGAGACCCAGTACTTC.